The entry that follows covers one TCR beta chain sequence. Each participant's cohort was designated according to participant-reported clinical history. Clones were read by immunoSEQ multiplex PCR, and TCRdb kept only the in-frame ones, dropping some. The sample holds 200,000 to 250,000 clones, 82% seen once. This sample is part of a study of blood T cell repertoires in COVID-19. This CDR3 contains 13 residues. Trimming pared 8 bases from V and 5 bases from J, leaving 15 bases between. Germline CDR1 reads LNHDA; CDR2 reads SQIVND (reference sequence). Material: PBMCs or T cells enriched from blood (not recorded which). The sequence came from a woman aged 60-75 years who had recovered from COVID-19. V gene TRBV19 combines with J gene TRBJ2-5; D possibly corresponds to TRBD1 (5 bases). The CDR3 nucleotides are TGTGCCAGTGGGGCCGCTTTTGGGGAGACCCAGTACTTC. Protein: CASGAAFGETQYF.